The clone carrying this T cell receptor beta chain was observed a handful of times. There are 17 residues in the CDR3. V dropped 4 bases and J dropped 4 bases, with 22 bases sitting between them. CDR1 SGHRS and CDR2 YFSETQ come from the germline V gene. These data are taken from a study of blood T cell repertoires in COVID-19. Background on the study: The United States, Italy and Spain supplied acute and convalescent COVID-19 samples. Sources were T cells, B-cell-depleted T cells, or PBMCs; the material itself was cDNA or gDNA.

The table came from immunoSEQ multiplex PCR; TCRdb's copy has only in-frame clones and leaves some out. The data show approximately 29,000 clones, roughly 78% seen once. Sequenced input: peripheral blood. The genes are TRBV5-1 and TRBJ2-3; weak D call: TRBD1 (7 bases). The sequence came from a boy aged 2 to 9 with active or convalescent COVID-19. CDR3 nucleotide sequence: TGCGCCAGCAGCCGGAGGGGGCAGCTCCGCGACTCAGATACGCAGTATTTT. Translated: CASSRRGQLRDSDTQYF. Full variable domain (rest looked up from reference TRBV5-1 and TRBJ2-3): KAGVTQTPRYLIKTRGQQVTLSCSPISGHRSVSWYQQTPGQGLQFLFEYFSETQRNKGNFPGRFSGRQFSNSRSEMNVSTLELGDSALYLCASSRRGQLRDSDTQYFGPGTRLTVL.